Detailed here is one T cell receptor beta chain. The target antigen is unknown. TCRdb analysed the reads with MiXCR anew, one entry per CDR3 protein. Of 70,000 to 85,000 distinct CDR3 sequences listed, roughly 39% are singletons. The data originate from a study of T cell repertoires in cytomegalovirus infection. Study details: Recently identified HLA-C-restricted CMV epitopes were used, and well-studied HLA-B-restricted CMV epitopes were used as well. Points from the study as a whole: Ex vivo, HLA-C-restricted CMV-specific TCR beta clonotypes prevailed over the rest of the response.

The CDR3 totals 16 residues. Germline CDR1 reads MNHEY; CDR2 reads SMNVEV (reference sequence). J lost 6 bases, V lost 5 bases, and 7 bases had no gene match. The V gene is TRBV27, the J gene TRBJ1-4, with TRBD1 matching 12 bases. The TCR was taken from a human donor in good health (CMV status not recorded). Some clones in this sample may be carry-over from other donors' samples. Sequenced material: CD8+ T cells from cultured PBMCs, taken from culture after CMV antigen stimulation. The CDR3 DNA follows: TGTGCCAGCAGTCCCGGGACAGGGGGCGCTGATGAAAAACTGTTTTTT. Protein product: CASSPGTGGADEKLFF. The full variable domain, in which reference TRBV27 and TRBJ1-4 provide the parts outside the CDR3, is EAQVTQNPRYLITVTGKKLTVTCSQNMNHEYMSWYRQDPGLGLRQIYYSMNVEVTDKGDVPEGYKVSRKEKRNFPLILESPSPNQTSLYFCASSPGTGGADEKLFFGSGTQLSVL.